One and the same sample provided the 3 T cell receptor beta chains below, sequenced in a study of cytomegalovirus exposure and HLA in healthy donors. It was with 60 Vbeta and 13 Jbeta primers that the PCR ran. Clones were read by immunoSEQ multiplex PCR, and TCRdb kept only the in-frame ones, dropping some. The sample shows approximately 100,000 clones, around three quarters of them seen only once. Sequencing was done on a sample of PBMCs. Every receptor here comes from a female donor in good health and CMV-seropositive.

This clone was recorded once. Compared with germline, one end of the junction differs, possibly owing to a read error. The J gene is TRBJ2-1, the V gene TRBV7-9, with D perhaps TRBD2 (6 bases). Germline CDR1 and CDR2: SEHNR and FQNEAQ (reference sequence). The CDR3 has 16 amino acids. CDR3 sequence reads: CSSRIGRDRSYNEQFF. The CDR3 nucleotides are TGTTCCAGCAGAATAGGGCGGGACCGATCCTACAATGAGCAGTTCTTC.

The chain combines TRBV30 with TRBJ1-1, with TRBD1 matching over 8 bases. Germline V gives CDR1 GTSNPN, CDR2 SVGIG (reference sequence). Trimming took 2 bases from V and 9 from J; bases not matched to a gene: 5. The CDR3 runs 12 residues. The CDR3 region has the DNA TGTGCCTGGAGTTCGGGACAGGCTCAAGCTTTCTTT. The encoded protein is CAWSSGQAQAFF.

The chain employs TRBV29-1 and TRBJ2-6, with a weak D call TRBD2 (5 bases). The CDR3 is made up of 17 amino acids. Germline loops: CDR1 SQVTM, CDR2 ANQGSEA. The ends were cut back, 3 bases at V and 4 bases at J, with 19 bases in the middle. The CDR3 loop is CSVDEDFRLWGANVLTF. CDR3 DNA sequence: TGCAGCGTTGACGAGGACTTCAGACTCTGGGGGGCCAACGTCCTGACTTTC.